One TCR beta chain is described in this entry. This sample is part of a study of T-cell reconstitution after alpha-beta-depleted transplantation in children. V dropped 4 bases and J dropped 2; count of bases not matched to a gene: 2. This CDR3 is 16 amino acids long. CDR1 and CDR2 from the germline V gene are MGHDK and SYGVNS. A library of TCRbeta sequences, prepared with unique molecular identifiers, was generated. A single record per CDR3 protein comes from TCRdb applying MiXCR to the PCR reads. The profile shows about 400,000 distinct CDR3 sequences, roughly 22% of them singletons. The input for sequencing was PBMCs from the stem cell graft donor, taken from the stem cell graft. This receptor was identified in a human donor who donated a stem cell graft to a child with acute myeloid leukemia. The J gene is TRBJ2-6, the V gene TRBV25-1, with 10 positions matching TRBD1. The CDR3 DNA reads TGTGCCAGCAGTGCGACAGGGGGCGCTGGGGCCAACGTCCTGACTTTC. This encodes CASSATGGAGANVLTF.